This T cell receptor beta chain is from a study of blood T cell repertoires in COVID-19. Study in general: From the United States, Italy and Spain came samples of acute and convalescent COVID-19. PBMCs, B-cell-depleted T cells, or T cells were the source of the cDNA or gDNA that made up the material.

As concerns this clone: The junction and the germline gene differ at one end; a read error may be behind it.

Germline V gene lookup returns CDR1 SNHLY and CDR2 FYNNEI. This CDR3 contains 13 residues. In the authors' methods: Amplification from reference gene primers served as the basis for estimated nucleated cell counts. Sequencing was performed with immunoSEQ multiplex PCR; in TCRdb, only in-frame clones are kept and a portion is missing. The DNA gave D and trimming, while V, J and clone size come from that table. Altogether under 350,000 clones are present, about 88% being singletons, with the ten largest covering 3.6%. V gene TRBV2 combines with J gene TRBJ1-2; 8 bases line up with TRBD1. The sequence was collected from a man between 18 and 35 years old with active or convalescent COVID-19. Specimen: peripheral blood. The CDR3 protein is CASEDRAHYGHTF. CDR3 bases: TGTGCCAGCGAGGACAGGGCTCACTATGGCCACACCTTC.